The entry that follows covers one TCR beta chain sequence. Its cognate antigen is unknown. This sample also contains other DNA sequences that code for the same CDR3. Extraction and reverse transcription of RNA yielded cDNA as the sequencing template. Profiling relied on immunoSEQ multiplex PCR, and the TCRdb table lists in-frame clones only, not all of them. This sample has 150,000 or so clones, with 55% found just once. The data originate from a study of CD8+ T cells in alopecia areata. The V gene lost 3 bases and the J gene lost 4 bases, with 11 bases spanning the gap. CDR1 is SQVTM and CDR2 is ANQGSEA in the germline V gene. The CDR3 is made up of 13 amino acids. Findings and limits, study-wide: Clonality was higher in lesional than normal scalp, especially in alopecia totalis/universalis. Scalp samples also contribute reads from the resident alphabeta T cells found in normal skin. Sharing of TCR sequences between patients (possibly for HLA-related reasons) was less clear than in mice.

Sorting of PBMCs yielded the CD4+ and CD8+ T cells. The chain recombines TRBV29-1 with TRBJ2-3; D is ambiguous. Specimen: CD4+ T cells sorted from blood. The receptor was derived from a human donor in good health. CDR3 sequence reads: CSVESRLADTQYF. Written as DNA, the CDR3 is TGCAGCGTTGAGTCTCGGCTGGCAGATACGCAGTATTTT.